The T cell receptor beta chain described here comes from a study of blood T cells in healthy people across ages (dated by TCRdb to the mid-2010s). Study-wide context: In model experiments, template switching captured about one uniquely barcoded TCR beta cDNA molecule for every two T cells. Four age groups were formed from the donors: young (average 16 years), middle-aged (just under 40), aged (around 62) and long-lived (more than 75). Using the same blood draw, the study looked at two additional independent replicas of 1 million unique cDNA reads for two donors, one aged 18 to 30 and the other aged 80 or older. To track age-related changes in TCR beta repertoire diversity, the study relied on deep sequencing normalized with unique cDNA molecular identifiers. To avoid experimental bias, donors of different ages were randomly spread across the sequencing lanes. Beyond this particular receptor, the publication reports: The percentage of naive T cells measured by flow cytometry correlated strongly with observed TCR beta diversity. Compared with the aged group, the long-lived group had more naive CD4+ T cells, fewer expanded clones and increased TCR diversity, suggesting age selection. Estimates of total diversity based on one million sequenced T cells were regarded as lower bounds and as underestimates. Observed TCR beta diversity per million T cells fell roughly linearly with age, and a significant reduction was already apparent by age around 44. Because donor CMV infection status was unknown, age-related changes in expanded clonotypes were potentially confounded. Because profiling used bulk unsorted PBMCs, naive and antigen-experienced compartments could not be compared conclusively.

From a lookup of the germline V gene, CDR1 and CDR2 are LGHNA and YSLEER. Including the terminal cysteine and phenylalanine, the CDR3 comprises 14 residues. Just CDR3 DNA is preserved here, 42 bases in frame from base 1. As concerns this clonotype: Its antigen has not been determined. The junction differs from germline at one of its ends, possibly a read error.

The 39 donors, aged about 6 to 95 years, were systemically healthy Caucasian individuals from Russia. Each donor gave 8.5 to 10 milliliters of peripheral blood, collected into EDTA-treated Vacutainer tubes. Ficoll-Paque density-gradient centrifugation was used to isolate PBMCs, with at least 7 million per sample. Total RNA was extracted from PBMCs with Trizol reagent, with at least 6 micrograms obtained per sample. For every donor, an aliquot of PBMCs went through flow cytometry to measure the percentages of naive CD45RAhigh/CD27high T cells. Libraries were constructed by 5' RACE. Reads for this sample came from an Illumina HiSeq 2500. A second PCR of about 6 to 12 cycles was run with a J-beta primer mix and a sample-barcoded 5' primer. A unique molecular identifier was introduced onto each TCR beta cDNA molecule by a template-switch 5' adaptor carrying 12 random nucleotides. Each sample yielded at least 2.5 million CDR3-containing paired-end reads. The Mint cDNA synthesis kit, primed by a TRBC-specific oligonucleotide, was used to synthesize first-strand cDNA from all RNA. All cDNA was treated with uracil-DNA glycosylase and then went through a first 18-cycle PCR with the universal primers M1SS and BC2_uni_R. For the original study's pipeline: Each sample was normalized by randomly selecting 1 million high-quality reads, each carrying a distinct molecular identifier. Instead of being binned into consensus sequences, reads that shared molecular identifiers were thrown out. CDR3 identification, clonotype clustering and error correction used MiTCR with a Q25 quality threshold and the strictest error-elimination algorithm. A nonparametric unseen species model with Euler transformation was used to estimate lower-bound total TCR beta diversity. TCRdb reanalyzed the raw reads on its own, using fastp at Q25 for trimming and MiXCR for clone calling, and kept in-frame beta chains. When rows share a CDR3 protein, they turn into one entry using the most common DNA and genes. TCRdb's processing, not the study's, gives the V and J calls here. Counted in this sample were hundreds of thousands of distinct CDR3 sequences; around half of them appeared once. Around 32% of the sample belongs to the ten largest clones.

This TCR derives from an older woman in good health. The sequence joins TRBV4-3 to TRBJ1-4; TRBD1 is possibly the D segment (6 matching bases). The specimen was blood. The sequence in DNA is TGCACCAGCAGCCAGCAGGGGAGGGGGGAAAAACTGTTTTTT. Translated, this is CTSSQQGRGEKLFF.